Below are 11 T cell receptor beta chains sequenced from a single sample in a study of long-term antiretroviral therapy in people with HIV. With survey level as its setting, the immunoSEQ assay was v3.0. Profiled with immunoSEQ multiplex PCR; TCRdb holds only in-frame clones, not every one. The repertoire holds approximately 27,000 clones, about 87% seen once, with 3.6% in the top ten. The sequenced sample was unsorted PBMCs, obtained 1.8 years after starting antiretroviral therapy. These receptors were obtained from a woman aged 18 to 35 with HIV.

The chain combines TRBV28 with TRBJ1-1; tentatively, D is TRBD1 (5 bases). Trimming stripped 6 bases from V and 5 bases from J, with 22 bases between. The CDR3 has 16 amino acids. Looked up from germline, CDR1 is MDHEN and CDR2 is SYDVKM. The CDR3 loop is CASSSRRTFRGTEAFF. For the CDR3, the DNA is TGTGCCAGCAGCTCTCGACGGACCTTCCGGGGGACTGAAGCTTTCTTT.

The rearrangement uses TRBV9 and TRBJ2-1; D not resolved. Germline V gene lookup returns CDR1 SGDLS and CDR2 YYNGEE. Trimming shortened V by 0 bases and J by 9 bases, and 13 bases separated the two germline ends. The CDR3 is 14 residues long. The CDR3 spells CASSVVGLQGEQFF. CDR3 nucleotides: TGTGCCAGCAGCGTAGTAGGGCTGCAAGGTGAGCAGTTCTTC.

The J gene is TRBJ2-7, the V gene TRBV11-2; D not certain. Germline CDR1 is SGHAT and CDR2 is FQNNGV. V lost 0 bases to trimming and J lost 5 bases, with 17 bases between them. This CDR3 region has 16 residues. The CDR3 loop reads CASSLDLEPKGNEQYF. The DNA for the CDR3 is TGTGCCAGCAGCTTAGATTTAGAACCTAAAGGGAACGAGCAGTACTTC.

The chain has TRBV18 and TRBJ2-7, with D possibly TRBD1 on 5 matching bases. Germline V gives CDR1 KGHSH, CDR2 LQKENI. The V gene lost 6 bases and the J gene lost 2 bases, with 14 bases spanning the gap. The CDR3 loop spans 14 amino acids. This chain's CDR3 is CASSAPGSTYEQYF. The CDR3, as DNA: TGTGCCAGCTCCGCCCCAGGGTCGACCTACGAGCAGTACTTC.

This clone has more than one count but fewer than ten. The chain employs TRBV7-8 and TRBJ1-3; 7 bases fit TRBD1. Looked up from germline, CDR1 is SGHVS and CDR2 is FQNEAQ. Trimming removed 5 bases from V and 0 bases from J; junction bases left unmatched: 7. CDR3 size: 16 residues. The CDR3 DNA sequence: TGTGCCAGCAGCACGAACCGGGACAGCTCTGGAAACACCATATATTTT. It is translated as CASSTNRDSSGNTIYF. Combining the CDR3 with reference TRBV7-8 and TRBJ1-3 gives the whole variable domain GAGVSQSPRYKVAKRGQDVALRCDPISGHVSLFWYQQALGQGPEFLTYFQNEAQLDKSGLPSDRFFAERPEGSVSTLKIQRTQQEDSAVYLCASSTNRDSSGNTIYFGEGSWLTVV.

V and J are TRBV28 and TRBJ1-2, with a possible D match to TRBD1 (5 bases). Trimming cost V 3 bases and J 5 bases, with 13 bases left between them. The CDR3 is made up of 14 amino acids. The germline gives CDR1 MDHEN, CDR2 SYDVKM. The CDR3 region has the DNA TGTGCCAGCAGTTTCCGCGGGGCGGCATATGGCTACACCTTC. Translation: CASSFRGAAYGYTF.

The CDR3 DNA is TGTGCCAGCAGCTCTCCGGGAGGGCCAAGGGAGCAGTTCTTC. It codes for CASSSPGGPREQFF. The rearrangement uses TRBV7-3 and TRBJ2-1, with 8 bases matching TRBD2. Trimming took 4 bases from V and 10 from J; bases not matched to a gene: 9. Germline V gene lookup returns CDR1 SGHTA and CDR2 FQGTGA. The CDR3 totals 14 residues.

This chain links TRBV10-3 with TRBJ2-7; D possibly corresponds to TRBD2 (7 bases). Trimming stripped 2 bases from V and 4 bases from J, with 15 bases between. The CDR3 is 15 amino acids. Germline CDR1 ENHRY, CDR2 SYGVKD. CDR3 protein: CAISERGGEGYEQYF. The CDR3 nucleotides read TGTGCCATCAGTGAGAGGGGGGGAGAGGGTTACGAGCAGTACTTC.

The rearrangement uses TRBV5-4 and TRBJ1-6; the D is unclear. Per germline, CDR1 SGHNT and CDR2 YYREEE (reference sequence). The CDR3 has 15 amino acids. Trimming took 4 bases from V and 8 from J, leaving 16 bases between them. For the CDR3, the DNA is TGTGCCAGCAGCAGAACACCCTTCGGTGATTCACCCCTCCACTTT. Protein product: CASSRTPFGDSPLHF.

The chain links TRBV5-1 to TRBJ2-2; D might be TRBD1 or TRBD2, each matching 5 bases. CDR1 SGHRS and CDR2 YFSETQ come from the germline V gene. CDR3 length equals 16 residues. V was clipped by 2 bases and J by 3 bases, with 14 bases between them. CDR3 DNA: TGCGCCAGCAGCTTCCTTGGAAGGGGAGACACCGGGGAGCTGTTTTTT. Residues: CASSFLGRGDTGELFF.

This clone was seen once. This chain connects TRBV27 to TRBJ2-7; 9 nucleotides agree with TRBD1. The germline V gene has CDR1 MNHEY and CDR2 SMNVEV (reference sequence). V gave up 3 bases and J gave up 3 bases; unmatched junction bases: 9. This CDR3 region has 16 residues. The CDR3 here is CASSFATGGANYEQYF. For the CDR3, the DNA is TGTGCCAGCAGTTTTGCGACAGGGGGTGCCAACTACGAGCAGTACTTC.